Below, 20 T cell receptor beta chains from the same sample are listed, as sequenced in a study of early T cells in non-severe SARS-CoV-2 infection. TCRdb processed the 5' RACE reads anew with MiXCR; each CDR3 protein has one entry. The data show around 71,000 distinct CDR3 sequences, with about 15% seen just once and roughly 3.7% held by the top ten. The starting material was whole blood, obtained at baseline. Receptors originate from an adult who was a healthcare worker with PCR-confirmed SARS-CoV-2 infection or an uninfected control (not recorded which).

This clonotype showed up many times. The chain joins TRBV28 to TRBJ1-2; possibly TRBD1 for D (6 bases). V gave up 8 bases and J gave up 7 bases, with 14 bases separating them. Germline loops: CDR1 MDHEN, CDR2 SYDVKM. The CDR3 spans 12 residues. As DNA, the CDR3 is TGTGCCAGCGCCACAGGGCCTATTGGCTACACCTTC. It translates to CASATGPIGYTF.

Only a few counts were recorded for this clonotype. The chain combines TRBV29-1 with TRBJ2-2, with TRBD1 matching 12 bases. The length of the CDR3 is 14 residues. CDR1 is SQVTM and CDR2 is ANQGSEA in the germline V gene. The CDR3, as DNA: TGCACCGCCTCCGGGACAGGGGGCCCCGGGGAGCTGTTTTTT. Translating gives CTASGTGGPGELFF.

There are many counts of this clonotype. The chain couples TRBV7-3 to TRBJ2-3; D may correspond to TRBD1 or TRBD2 (5 bases each). This CDR3 contains 13 residues. Germline CDR1 is SGHTA and CDR2 is FQGTGA. Trimming left V 1 base short and J 6 bases short, with 8 bases between. The CDR3 sequence: CASSLSRDDTQYF. The CDR3 DNA follows: TGTGCCAGCAGCTTAAGCAGGGACGATACGCAGTATTTT. Variable domain in full (rest from reference TRBV7-3 and TRBJ2-3): GAGVSQTPSNKVTEKGKYVELRCDPISGHTALYWYRQSLGQGPEFLIYFQGTGAADDSGLPNDRFFAVRPEGSVSTLKIQRTERGDSAVYLCASSLSRDDTQYFGPGTRLTVL.

The gene calls are TRBV6-5 and TRBJ2-5; possible D gene TRBD1, 5 bases. Germline V gives CDR1 MNHEY, CDR2 SVGAGI. The germline V and J ends were trimmed by 8 bases and 9 bases, with 10 bases remaining between them. This CDR3 contains 10 residues. The CDR3 here is CASGLGAQYF. CDR3 sequence (DNA): TGTGCCAGCGGCCTAGGGGCCCAGTACTTC.

The chain employs TRBV5-4 and TRBJ2-2; 10 positions agree with TRBD2. The length of the CDR3 is 15 residues. The germline V gene encodes CDR1 SGHNT and CDR2 YYREEE (reference sequence). Trimming took 4 bases from V and 6 from J; bases not matched to a gene: 6. The CDR3 reads CASSPTSGKAGELFF. The CDR3 region has the DNA TGTGCCAGCAGCCCTACTAGCGGGAAGGCCGGGGAGCTGTTTTTT.

This clonotype was found a few times. The gene calls are TRBV2 and TRBJ2-3, with D unresolved. Germline CDR1 SNHLY, CDR2 FYNNEI. The CDR3 runs to 15 residues. Trimming cost V 10 bases and J 0 bases, with 17 bases left between them. The CDR3 DNA is TGTGCCATCCGCAGCGAGAAGGGAAGCACAGATACGCAGTATTTT. Amino acid sequence: CAIRSEKGSTDTQYF. Together with reference TRBV2 and TRBJ2-3, the CDR3 gives the full variable domain: EPEVTQTPSHQVTQMGQEVILRCVPISNHLYFYWYRQILGQKVEFLVSFYNNEISEKSEIFDDQFSVERPDGSNFTLKIRSTKLEDSAMYFCAIRSEKGSTDTQYFGPGTRLTVL.

This clonotype was seen only a few times. The genes are TRBV5-1 and TRBJ2-5; 8 bases line up with TRBD2. The CDR3 spans 15 residues. Germline CDR1 reads SGHRS; CDR2 reads YFSETQ. J was trimmed by 5 bases and V by 4 bases; bases with no gene match: 10. CDR3 DNA sequence: TGCGCCAGCAGCCGATCCGGGAGGGCCTTTGAGACCCAGTACTTC. This encodes CASSRSGRAFETQYF.

This clonotype was counted only a few times. The rearrangement joins TRBV21-1 to TRBJ2-7. TRBV21-1 is annotated as a pseudogene. The CDR3 covers 9 residues. CDR3 residues: CATTYEQYF. The CDR3 DNA reads as TGTGCCACCACGTACGAGCAGTACTTC.

V and J are TRBV7-9 and TRBJ1-4; no clear D. Germline CDR1 and CDR2: SEHNR and FQNEAQ (reference sequence). There are 13 residues in the CDR3. V dropped 5 bases and J dropped 8 bases, with 12 bases sitting between them. CDR3 sequence: CASSLTVEEKLFF. The CDR3 bases are TGTGCCAGCAGCCTGACGGTGGAGGAAAAACTGTTTTTT.

This clonotype occurred many times. V usage is TRBV19 and J usage is TRBJ2-7; 12 nucleotides line up with TRBD2. V lost 5 bases and J lost 4; bases outside the gene matches: 6. Germline V gene sequence: CDR1 LNHDA, CDR2 SQIVND (reference sequence). This CDR3 is built from 15 residues. DNA for the CDR3: TGTGCCAGTAGTGACGGACTAGCGGGGTTTTACGAGCAGTACTTC. Translation gives CASSDGLAGFYEQYF.

CDR3 bases: TGTGCCAGCAGCTTATCCTCGGTATCCTACAATGAGCAGTTCTTC. Protein sequence: CASSLSSVSYNEQFF. The rearrangement joins TRBV11-3 to TRBJ2-1; D ambiguous. V was trimmed by 2 bases and J by 1 base, leaving 9 bases between them. Germline V CDR1 and CDR2: SGHNT, YENEEA. The CDR3 length is 15 residues.

The chain employs TRBV11-2 and TRBJ2-1; 7 bases map to TRBD1. Trimming cost V 4 bases and J 7 bases; bases outside gene matches: 1. This CDR3 is built from 12 residues. Germline V gene data show CDR1 as SGHAT and CDR2 as FQNNGV. This CDR3 is CASSSRGNEQFF. The CDR3 DNA follows: TGTGCCAGCAGCTCCAGGGGGAATGAGCAGTTCTTC.

The genes are TRBV18 and TRBJ2-5; unclear D gene. The CDR3 spans 14 residues. The V end lost 0 bases, the J end lost 4 bases, and 9 bases lay between the germline ends. Germline V lookup: CDR1 KGHSH, CDR2 LQKENI. The CDR3, as DNA: TGTGCCAGCTCACCACCGTCGCTAGTAGAGACCCAGTACTTC. This sequence encodes CASSPPSLVETQYF.

The chain combines TRBV4-1 with TRBJ2-3; D ambiguous. The CDR3 has 15 residues. Looked up from germline, CDR1 is MGHRA and CDR2 is YSYEKL. Trimming removed 2 bases from V and 2 bases from J, with 11 bases in between. CDR3: CASSQHGAATDTQYF. The CDR3 coding sequence is TGCGCCAGCAGCCAACACGGCGCAGCCACAGATACGCAGTATTTT.

This clonotype was seen a few times. This rearrangement joins TRBV5-1 to TRBJ2-1, with D possibly matching TRBD2 (5 bases). From germline, CDR1 is SGHRS and CDR2 YFSETQ. Trimming removed 0 bases at V and 7 bases at J, with 8 bases between. This CDR3 comprises 13 residues. The CDR3 spells CASSLDPGNEQFF. The CDR3 nucleotides are TGCGCCAGCAGCTTGGACCCGGGGAATGAGCAGTTCTTC.

The chain combines TRBV28 with TRBJ2-3; 10 bases match TRBD1. This CDR3 is built from 14 residues. The germline V gene encodes CDR1 MDHEN and CDR2 SYDVKM. V shed 5 bases, J shed 3 bases, and the junction held 2 bases outside the gene matches. CDR3 in amino acids: CASSGDRGTDTQYF. The CDR3 DNA reads TGTGCCAGCAGTGGGGACAGGGGTACAGATACGCAGTATTTT.

The chain employs TRBV18 and TRBJ1-1; TRBD1 matches at 7 bases. J was trimmed by 0 bases and V by 3 bases; bases with no gene match: 4. The germline V gene has CDR1 KGHSH and CDR2 LQKENI. The CDR3 is made up of 15 amino acids. The CDR3 DNA reads TGTGCCAGCTCACCGACGGACAGGATGAACACTGAAGCTTTCTTT. Translating it yields CASSPTDRMNTEAFF.

This clonotype has only a few counts. The rearrangement links TRBV7-2 to TRBJ2-1; TRBD1 matches at 9 bases. V lost 5 bases to trimming and J lost 6 bases; unmatched junction nucleotides: 2. The CDR3 is made up of 13 amino acids. Germline V gene data show CDR1 as SGHTA and CDR2 as FQGNSA. The CDR3 DNA is TGTGCCAGCAGCCAGGACAGGGGCAATGAGCAGTTCTTC. Protein product: CASSQDRGNEQFF.

This clonotype was seen a few times. The chain carries TRBV11-2 and TRBJ2-1; TRBD2 matches at 14 bases. Looked up from germline, CDR1 is SGHAT and CDR2 is FQNNGV. This CDR3 comprises 19 residues. V trimming: 1 base; J trimming: 4 bases; junction bases outside the gene matches: 9. The CDR3 coding sequence is TGTGCCAGCAGCTTAGGCTTCGGGACTAGCGGGAGTTCGTACAATGAGCAGTTCTTC. Translated, it gives CASSLGFGTSGSSYNEQFF.

The sample holds many counts of this clonotype. This chain connects TRBV2 to TRBJ1-1; perhaps TRBD1 as D (6 bases). Germline CDR1 is SNHLY and CDR2 is FYNNEI. This CDR3 comprises 16 residues. Trimming pared 7 bases from V and 3 bases from J, leaving 21 bases between. The CDR3 loop reads CASTGRRGGKDTEAFF. In nucleotides, the CDR3 is TGTGCCAGCACAGGACGGCGGGGGGGCAAGGACACTGAAGCTTTCTTT.